The next 30 T cell receptor beta chains were all read from a single sample in a study of blood T cell repertoires in COVID-19. TCRdb keeps only in-frame clones here, not all; method: immunoSEQ multiplex PCR. The table includes some 100,000 clones, roughly 84% detected once. Sequenced input: peripheral blood. All receptors derive from a human donor in a cohort sampled during active COVID-19.

V is TRBV6-7 and J is TRBJ2-7; no firm D call. TRBV6-7 is marked as an open reading frame, function uncertain. CDR3 size: 11 residues. Trimming took off 9 bases at V and 2 bases at J, with 8 bases between the two ends. The DNA of the CDR3 is TGTGCCAGGATAAGCGCCTACGAGCAGTACTTC. It yields the protein CARISAYEQYF.

Here the CDR3 DNA reads TGTGCCAGCGGATCCGGGACAGGGTACTATGGCTACACCTTC. Translation gives CASGSGTGYYGYTF. The J gene is TRBJ1-2, the V gene TRBV6-5, with 9 positions matching TRBD1. This CDR3 region has 14 residues. With 8 bases clipped from V and 3 bases from J, the junction kept 7 bases outside the gene matches. The V gene's germline CDR1 is MNHEY and CDR2 SVGAGI.

The count of this clone is one. This rearrangement joins TRBV6-1 to TRBJ1-2; D might be TRBD1 (5 bases). The V end was cut by 4 bases, the J end by 2 bases, with 17 bases between. Germline values: CDR1 MNHNS, CDR2 SASEGT. The length of the CDR3 is 16 residues. Here the CDR3 reads CASSALGVGENYGYTF. As DNA, the CDR3 is TGTGCCAGCAGTGCGTTAGGGGTAGGGGAAAACTATGGCTACACCTTC.

V gene TRBV15 combines with J gene TRBJ2-2; 11 nucleotides match TRBD2. The CDR3 is made up of 18 amino acids. The V gene end was trimmed by 3 bases and the J gene end by 3 bases; junction bases not matched to a gene: 9. CDR1 and CDR2 from the germline V gene are LNHNV and YYDKDF (reference sequence). CDR3 sequence (DNA): TGTGCCACCAGCAGTCCTAGCGGGGGGCGCTCACACACCGGGGAGCTGTTTTTT. Translated, it gives CATSSPSGGRSHTGELFF.

The sample holds one count of this clone. Other DNA variants within this sample encode the same CDR3. V gene TRBV27 combines with J gene TRBJ1-1; tentatively, D is TRBD1 (5 bases). Germline V CDR1 and CDR2: MNHEY, SMNVEV (reference sequence). V lost 4 bases and J 8 bases, leaving 17 bases between the germline ends. The CDR3 runs to 14 residues. CDR3 protein: CASSSLGTPEEAFF. In DNA, the CDR3 is TGTGCCAGCAGTTCACTCGGGACTCCGGAGGAAGCTTTCTTT.

J is TRBJ2-2 and V is TRBV19, with 7 bases aligning to TRBD1. The length of the CDR3 is 15 residues. With V trimmed by 6 bases and J by 1 base, 5 bases remained unmatched. Germline loops: CDR1 LNHDA, CDR2 SQIVND (reference sequence). CDR3 residues: CASRTDRVNTGELFF. The CDR3 DNA reads as TGTGCCAGTAGAACAGACAGGGTGAACACCGGGGAGCTGTTTTTT.

The CDR3 is CASSKGPQETQYF. The CDR3 nucleotides are TGTGCCAGCAGCAAGGGGCCTCAAGAGACCCAGTACTTC. V is TRBV11-2 and J is TRBJ2-5; D is perhaps TRBD1 (5 bases). The CDR3 consists of 13 residues. Germline lookup yields CDR1 SGHAT and CDR2 FQNNGV. V was pared by 5 bases and J by 2 bases, with 9 bases between.

This clone was recorded a few times. V gene TRBV13 combines with J gene TRBJ2-1; D gene ambiguous. V lost 2 bases to trimming and J lost 0 bases, with 14 bases between them. The germline gives CDR1 PRHDT, CDR2 FYEKMQ (reference sequence). CDR3 length: 17 amino acids. In nucleotides, the CDR3 is TGTGCCAGCAGCTTATGGAGATCGATTAGCTCCTACAATGAGCAGTTCTTC. Protein product: CASSLWRSISSYNEQFF.

As regards this clone: Other DNA sequences in the same sample also yield this CDR3. The chain carries TRBV5-1 and TRBJ2-1, with 10 bases fitting TRBD2. Trimming took 4 bases from V and 0 from J; bases not matched to a gene: 1. Germline V lookup: CDR1 SGHRS, CDR2 YFSETQ. This CDR3 has 15 residues. The CDR3 loop is CASSPSGSSYNEQFF. The CDR3 DNA reads as TGCGCCAGCAGCCCTAGCGGGAGCTCCTACAATGAGCAGTTCTTC.

The chain carries TRBV9 and TRBJ2-3; 12 bases are a match to TRBD2. Germline CDR1 SGDLS, CDR2 YYNGEE. V lost 0 bases, J lost 0 bases, and 5 bases stayed unmatched. This CDR3 has 18 residues. The CDR3 coding sequence is TGTGCCAGCAGCGTAGGGCTAGCGGGGGGGCGTAGCACAGATACGCAGTATTTT. Translating gives CASSVGLAGGRSTDTQYF.

The CDR3 loop reads CAWSVRGSQFF. Here the CDR3 DNA reads TGTGCCTGGAGTGTACGCGGGAGCCAGTTCTTC. This chain connects TRBV30 to TRBJ2-1, with 7 bases identical to TRBD2. The CDR3 totals 11 residues. Germline CDR1 GTSNPN, CDR2 SVGIG (reference sequence). Losses at the gene ends were 0 bases for V and 13 bases for J; bases not matched to a gene: 3.

This rearrangement joins TRBV9 to TRBJ2-5; 10 nucleotides agree with TRBD2. The length of the CDR3 is 16 residues. The trim removed 0 bases at V and 5 bases at J, leaving 7 bases unmatched. Germline lookup yields CDR1 SGDLS and CDR2 YYNGEE. In nucleotides, the CDR3 is TGTGCCAGCAGCGTAGGTGTAGCGGGGGGACGGGAGACCCAGTACTTC. Translated, it gives CASSVGVAGGRETQYF.

The chain carries TRBV27 and TRBJ2-7; the D is unclear. There are 13 residues in the CDR3. Germline V gene sequence: CDR1 MNHEY, CDR2 SMNVEV (reference sequence). V was cut by 2 bases and J by 5 bases, with 10 bases left in between. The CDR3 loop reads CASSLRPGHEQYF. CDR3 nucleotide sequence: TGTGCCAGCAGTTTACGACCGGGTCACGAGCAGTACTTC.

This chain uses TRBV27 with TRBJ1-4; D is perhaps TRBD1 (6 bases). The V end was cut by 7 bases, the J end by 6 bases, with 12 bases between. This CDR3 has 13 residues. Germline assignment: CDR1 MNHEY and CDR2 SMNVEV (reference sequence). The CDR3 region is CASTGGPHEKLFF. The CDR3 bases are TGTGCCAGCACGGGGGGGCCGCATGAAAAACTGTTTTTT.

This rearrangement joins TRBV9 to TRBJ1-1; 7 nucleotides match TRBD1. Trimming took 3 bases from V and 5 from J; bases not matched to a gene: 7. The CDR3 totals 14 residues. Per the germline V gene, CDR1 is SGDLS and CDR2 is YYNGEE. CDR3 protein: CASSEQGLETEAFF. DNA for the CDR3: TGTGCCAGCAGCGAACAGGGGTTAGAGACTGAAGCTTTCTTT.

With respect to this clone: Other DNA sequences within the sample encode an identical CDR3. The CDR3 sequence is CASSRKTGGRETQYF. CDR3 nucleotide sequence: TGTGCCAGCTCACGGAAAACAGGGGGCCGAGAGACCCAGTACTTC. The chain is built from TRBV18 and TRBJ2-5; 9 bases fit TRBD1. Germline assignment: CDR1 KGHSH and CDR2 LQKENI. The trim removed 4 bases at V and 4 bases at J, leaving 7 bases unmatched. This CDR3 comprises 15 residues. The full variable domain, its missing parts supplied by reference TRBV18 and TRBJ2-5, is NAGVMQNPRHLVRRRGQEARLRCSPMKGHSHVYWYRQLPEEGLKFMVYLQKENIIDESGMPKERFSAEFPKEGPSILRIQQVVRGDSAAYFCASSRKTGGRETQYFGPGTRLLVL.

The chain is built from TRBV7-9 and TRBJ2-3; D might be TRBD2 (7 bases). Trimming left V 1 base short and J 2 bases short, with 13 bases between. The CDR3 length is 16 residues. Germline-derived CDR1 and CDR2 are SEHNR and FQNEAQ (reference sequence). CDR3 protein: CASSLVGGAHTDTQYF. In DNA, the CDR3 is TGTGCCAGCAGCTTAGTGGGGGGGGCCCACACAGATACGCAGTATTTT.

The V and J genes are TRBV6-1 and TRBJ2-3; 10 bases agree with TRBD2. Looked up from germline, CDR1 is MNHNS and CDR2 is SASEGT. This CDR3 has 16 amino acids. The J segment lost 0 bases and the V segment lost 4 bases, leaving 4 bases of the junction unmatched. The CDR3, as DNA: TGTGCCAGCAGTGGTAGCGGGAGGACTAGCACAGATACGCAGTATTTT. Translation gives CASSGSGRTSTDTQYF.

V gene TRBV27 combines with J gene TRBJ1-2, with 9 bases matching TRBD1. CDR1 and CDR2 (germline): MNHEY, SMNVEV (reference sequence). J lost 5 bases, V lost 6 bases, and 7 bases had no gene match. The CDR3 spans 14 residues. The CDR3 sequence is CASRTGQGQYGYTF. In DNA form, the CDR3 reads TGTGCCAGCAGGACAGGACAGGGGCAGTATGGCTACACCTTC.

This clone has only one observation. The V gene is TRBV27, the J gene TRBJ2-3; D gene ambiguous. V was trimmed by 2 bases and J by 1 base, leaving 4 bases between them. The V gene's germline CDR1 is MNHEY and CDR2 SMNVEV (reference sequence). The CDR3 has 13 residues. The DNA for the CDR3 is TGTGCCAGCAGTTTACGGGGCACAGATACGCAGTATTTT. It encodes CASSLRGTDTQYF.

The chain joins TRBV6-1 to TRBJ1-2; TRBD1 matches at 7 bases. Trimming cost V 0 bases and J 7 bases; bases outside gene matches: 8. Germline lookup yields CDR1 MNHNS and CDR2 SASEGT. The CDR3 sequence is 15 residues long. The CDR3 nucleotides are TGTGCCAGCAGTGAAGCAGCAGGGGGTTTTTTTGGCTACACCTTC. It yields the protein CASSEAAGGFFGYTF.

The rearrangement joins TRBV19 to TRBJ2-4, with 8 positions matching TRBD1. V shed 5 bases, J shed 9 bases, and the junction held 6 bases outside the gene matches. The CDR3 is 13 amino acids. Germline CDR1 is LNHDA and CDR2 is SQIVND (reference sequence). The CDR3 reads CASSPDRGGIQYF. Here the CDR3 DNA reads TGTGCCAGTAGTCCCGACAGGGGAGGCATTCAGTACTTC.

The chain carries TRBV12-3 or TRBV12-4 and TRBJ2-1; D gene ambiguous. CDR3 length: 11 amino acids. With 3 bases removed from V and 10 bases from J, the gap between germline ends came to 7 bases. The CDR3 loop reads CASSFASEQFF. In DNA, the CDR3 is TGTGCCAGCAGTTTTGCAAGCGAGCAGTTCTTC.

The chain employs TRBV19 and TRBJ2-3; possible D gene TRBD1, 6 bases. CDR1 and CDR2 from the germline V gene are LNHDA and SQIVND (reference sequence). CDR3 size: 13 residues. V lost 6 bases to trimming and J lost 5 bases, with 12 bases between them. CDR3: CASRGAMGDTQYF. The CDR3 DNA follows: TGTGCCAGTAGGGGGGCGATGGGAGATACGCAGTATTTT.

This sequence joins TRBV7-9 and TRBJ1-1; possibly TRBD1 for D (5 bases). Trimming stripped 2 bases from V and 4 bases from J, with 11 bases between. The CDR3 runs 14 residues. Germline assignment: CDR1 SEHNR and CDR2 FQNEAQ (reference sequence). CDR3 residues: CASSLLVGGTEAFF. In DNA, the CDR3 is TGTGCCAGCAGCTTACTTGTGGGGGGCACTGAAGCTTTCTTT. The full variable domain, its missing parts supplied by reference TRBV7-9 and TRBJ1-1, is DTGVSQNPRHKITKRGQNVTFRCDPISEHNRLYWYRQTLGQGPEFLTYFQNEAQLEKSRLLSDRFSAERPKGSFSTLEIQRTEQGDSAMYLCASSLLVGGTEAFFGQGTRLTVV.

This chain connects TRBV6-5 to TRBJ1-1; D is ambiguous. V lost 2 bases and J lost 5, with 12 bases in between. Germline V gene lookup returns CDR1 MNHEY and CDR2 SVGAGI. This CDR3 spans 14 amino acids. The chain's CDR3 is CASSYDVRSTEAFF. Written as DNA, the CDR3 is TGTGCCAGCAGTTACGACGTCAGGTCGACTGAAGCTTTCTTT.

The rearrangement uses TRBV10-1 and TRBJ2-7; perhaps TRBD2 as D (6 bases). V lost 6 bases and J 3 bases, leaving 12 bases between the germline ends. The germline CDR1 and CDR2 sequences are WNHNN and SYGVQD (reference sequence). This CDR3 region has 13 residues. Here the CDR3 DNA reads TGCGCCAGCAGCCTCGGGAGTGTCTACGAGCAGTACTTC. Protein sequence: CASSLGSVYEQYF.

The V call is TRBV7-2, the J call TRBJ2-1; 9 bases align to TRBD2. Germline lookup yields CDR1 SGHTA and CDR2 FQGNSA. The CDR3 has 15 amino acids. V lost 3 bases to trimming and J lost 2 bases; unmatched junction nucleotides: 2. CDR3 nucleotides: TGTGCCAGCAGCTTTGCGGGGGGGCCCTACAATGAGCAGTTCTTC. Amino acids: CASSFAGGPYNEQFF.

This chain joins TRBV11-2 and TRBJ2-7; D is possibly TRBD2 (6 bases). CDR3 length equals 14 residues. V gave up 8 bases and J gave up 1 base, with 15 bases separating them. From germline, CDR1 is SGHAT and CDR2 FQNNGV. The CDR3 DNA follows: TGTGCCAGCTCCCGGACCGGAGGGTCCTACGAGCAGTACTTC. The encoded protein is CASSRTGGSYEQYF.

This chain joins TRBV6-5 and TRBJ2-7; weak D call: TRBD2 (5 bases). The V and J ends lost 9 bases and 1 base respectively, with 13 bases between them. This CDR3 contains 13 residues. Germline V gene sequence: CDR1 MNHEY, CDR2 SVGAGI. CDR3 in amino acids: CASSSPGSYEQYF. In DNA, the CDR3 is TGTGCCAGTTCTAGCCCCGGGTCCTACGAGCAGTACTTC.